Below are 9 T cell receptor beta chains sequenced from a single sample in a study of response to subunit inactivated influenza vaccine. TCRdb ran MiXCR on the RT-PCR reads and lists one entry per CDR3 protein. The sample consists of roughly 700,000 distinct CDR3 sequences, approximately 13% of them appearing once. The sample in question was PBMCs from blood, obtained 14 days before vaccination. Receptors were obtained from a man in his forties or fifties who received an inactivated influenza vaccine.

The rearrangement uses TRBV11-1 and TRBJ2-1; TRBD2 might be the D (7 bases). CDR3 length equals 21 residues. Trimming removed 1 base at V and 2 bases at J, with 27 bases between. The germline CDR1 and CDR2 sequences are SGHAT and FQDESV (reference sequence). The DNA for the CDR3 is TGTGCCAGCAGCTTAGTCGGGGAGGGGGAGTTGCACTCTCCGACCTACAATGAGCAGTTCTTC. The encoded protein is CASSLVGEGELHSPTYNEQFF. The full variable domain, its missing parts supplied by reference TRBV11-1 and TRBJ2-1, is EAEVAQSPRYKITEKSQAVAFWCDPISGHATLYWYRQILGQGPELLVQFQDESVVDDSQLPKDRFSAERLKGVDSTLKIQPAELGDSAMYLCASSLVGEGELHSPTYNEQFFGPGTRLTVL.

The chain is built from TRBV2 and TRBJ2-1; 10 nucleotides align to TRBD2. Germline V CDR1 and CDR2: SNHLY, FYNNEI. J lost 9 bases, V lost 7 bases, and 6 bases had no gene match. The CDR3 contains 13 residues. In DNA form, the CDR3 reads TGTGCCAGCACAACTAGCGGGGTGGGTGAGCAGTTCTTC. It translates to CASTTSGVGEQFF. Supplemented by reference TRBV2 and TRBJ2-1, the full variable domain reads EPEVTQTPSHQVTQMGQEVILRCVPISNHLYFYWYRQILGQKVEFLVSFYNNEISEKSEIFDDQFSVERPDGSNFTLKIRSTKLEDSAMYFCASTTSGVGEQFFGPGTRLTVL.

This clonotype was seen repeatedly, ten times or more. The rearrangement joins TRBV7-2 to TRBJ2-7; D is ambiguous. CDR1 is SGHTA and CDR2 is FQGNSA in the germline V gene. This CDR3 has 12 residues. V lost 1 base and J lost 4, with 5 bases in between. This chain's CDR3 is CASSLDAYEQYF. CDR3 sequence (DNA): TGTGCCAGCAGCTTAGACGCGTACGAGCAGTACTTC.

The chain links TRBV20-1 to TRBJ1-1; a weak D match, TRBD1 (5 bases). This CDR3 spans 12 amino acids. Germline CDR1 reads DFQATT; CDR2 reads SNEGSKA (reference sequence). V gave up 4 bases and J gave up 5 bases, with 11 bases separating them. CDR3: CSANAGLTEAFF. In nucleotides, the CDR3 is TGCAGTGCTAACGCAGGGTTGACTGAAGCTTTCTTT.

The CDR3 is CASMKQQTDNEQFF. The CDR3, as DNA: TGTGCCAGCATGAAACAGCAAACGGACAATGAGCAGTTCTTC. V is TRBV12-3 or TRBV12-4 and J is TRBJ2-1; no clear D gene. Between the trimmed V and J ends, which lost 7 bases and 5 bases, there was a span of 15 bases. The CDR3 runs 14 residues.

The chain is built from TRBV5-1 and TRBJ2-7; the match to TRBD1 covers 7 bases. The V segment lost 6 bases and the J segment 0 bases; nucleotides outside the gene matches: 6. Germline-derived CDR1 and CDR2 are SGHRS and YFSETQ. The CDR3 contains 14 residues. This chain's CDR3 is CASTAWDSSYEQYF. The CDR3 DNA follows: TGCGCCAGCACCGCCTGGGACAGCTCCTACGAGCAGTACTTC.

This clonotype was picked up many times. V is TRBV10-3 and J is TRBJ1-1, with D uncertain. Trimming stripped 6 bases from V and 0 bases from J, with 5 bases between. Germline values: CDR1 ENHRY, CDR2 SYGVKD. The CDR3 length is 12 residues. The CDR3 DNA is TGTGCCATCAGAGGGATGAACACTGAAGCTTTCTTT. This translates into CAIRGMNTEAFF.

This clonotype has only a few counts. As DNA, the CDR3 is TGCAGTGCTAGAAAAACAGGGCTATCCACAGATACGCAGTATTTT. Its translation: CSARKTGLSTDTQYF. This chain joins TRBV20-1 and TRBJ2-3; possibly TRBD1 for D (6 bases). The CDR3 extends over 15 amino acids. CDR1 is DFQATT and CDR2 is SNEGSKA in the germline V gene (reference sequence). The V and J ends lost 2 bases and 2 bases respectively, with 14 bases between them.

The chain couples TRBV28 to TRBJ1-1; no definite D call. The CDR3 length is 14 residues. V lost 2 bases and J lost 7, with 14 bases in between. Germline CDR1 and CDR2: MDHEN and SYDVKM. In DNA form, the CDR3 reads TGTGCCAGCAGTTTACCCACCCTTACGGGTGAAGCTTTCTTT. Encoded protein: CASSLPTLTGEAFF.